Listed below are T cell receptor beta chains from one sample, sequenced in a study of T cell changes during pregnancy in multiple sclerosis. Clones were read by immunoSEQ multiplex PCR, and TCRdb kept only the in-frame ones, dropping some. The table includes more than 85,000 clones, 80% to 95% detected once. The source material was peripheral blood, sampled in the third trimester of pregnancy. Receptors originate from a female donor in good health, enrolled as a control in a pregnancy study. The CDR3 runs from the conserved cysteine through the conserved F or W. Each record gives: V gene, D gene, clone size, J gene, CDR3 DNA, CDR3 protein. D genes are given only for firm matches. Some rows mark clone size as missing; the rest say once, few, many or name a class of expanded clone.

TRBV5-1	-	-	TRBJ2-5	TGCGCCAGCAGCTTGGAGTCCACGCGGGAGACCCAGTACTTC	CASSLESTRETQYF
TRBV5-5	-	-	TRBJ2-3	TGTGCCAGCAGCTTGGAACAGGGGGGGACAGATACGCAGTATTTT	CASSLEQGGTDTQYF
TRBV2	-	-	TRBJ2-1	TGTGCCAGCAGCTCTACCTATCTACAGAATGAGCAGTTCTTC	CASSSTYLQNEQFF
TRBV28	-	once	TRBJ2-1	TGTGCCAGCAGTCGTCCGACGGAGAGCTCCTACAATGAGCAGTTCTTC	CASSRPTESSYNEQFF
TRBV29-1	TRBD2	-	TRBJ2-7	TGCAGCGTTTATACTAGCGGGAGGTTCTCCTACGAGCAGTACTTC	CSVYTSGRFSYEQYF
TRBV5-1	TRBD2	-	TRBJ2-3	TGCGCCAGCAGCGCCAGCGGGAGGGGGACAGATACGCAGTATTTT	CASSASGRGTDTQYF
TRBV25-1	-	-	TRBJ2-5	TGTGCCAGCAGTGCGGCTGGGAGGCTGTACTTC	CASSAAGRLYF
TRBV18	TRBD1	many	TRBJ1-1	TGTGCCAGCTCCGGACAGGCGAACACTGAAGCTTTCTTT	CASSGQANTEAFF
TRBV7-6	TRBD1	-	TRBJ2-7	TGTGCCAGCAGCGTGGGGACAGCAACCTACGAGCAGTACTTC	CASSVGTATYEQYF
TRBV27	-	few	TRBJ2-1	TGTGCCAGCAGGTCTACAGTGGGCAATGAGCAGTTCTTC	CASRSTVGNEQFF
TRBV5-6	TRBD1	-	TRBJ2-3	TGTGCCAGCAGCCTGGGACAGTACTTAGATACGCAGTATTTT	CASSLGQYLDTQYF
TRBV7-2	-	-	TRBJ2-2	TGTGCCAGCAGCTTCCCCTTTGCCGGGGAGCTGTTTTTT	CASSFPFAGELFF
TRBV5-1	TRBD1	-	TRBJ1-1	TGCGCCAGCAGCCTGGGACAGGGGGTTACTGAAGCTTTCTTT	CASSLGQGVTEAFF
TRBV18	-	few	TRBJ1-1	TGTGCCAGCTTAGGGGCTGGATTTGAAGCTTTCTTT	CASLGAGFEAFF
TRBV30	-	-	TRBJ1-4	TGTGCCTGGATGCAAGGCCCCTTCGGGGGTACTAATGAAAAACTGTTTTTT	CAWMQGPFGGTNEKLFF
TRBV5-6	-	-	TRBJ2-7	TGTGCCAGCAGCTCGAGCGGAACCTACGAGCAGTACTTC	CASSSSGTYEQYF
TRBV29-1	TRBD1	-	TRBJ1-1	TGCAGCGCCTCGGACAGGGGAGGAACTGAAGCTTTCTTT	CSASDRGGTEAFF
TRBV5-4	TRBD2	-	TRBJ2-3	TGTGCCAGCATGGCGGGAGGAGGATCAGATACGCAGTATTTT	CASMAGGGSDTQYF
TRBV11-2	TRBD1	-	TRBJ2-7	TGTGCCAGCAGCCTGACAGGGCTAACCCCCGAGAGGAGCGAGCAGTACTTC	CASSLTGLTPERSEQYF
TRBV5-1	-	-	TRBJ1-4	TGCGCCAGCAACGATCCCAGGGAAAGTGAAAAACTGTTTTTT	CASNDPRESEKLFF
TRBV28	-	-	TRBJ2-2	TGTGCCAGCGGCGGCGCGAACACCGGGGAGCTGTTTTTT	CASGGANTGELFF
TRBV7-9	TRBD2	-	TRBJ2-3	TGTGCCAGCAGCTTAGGACGGGAGGGGGATGATGGAGATACGCAGTATTTT	CASSLGREGDDGDTQYF
TRBV7-9	-	-	TRBJ1-1	TGTGCCAGCAGGACACAGGGAAAAGGGAACACTGAAGCTTTCTTT	CASRTQGKGNTEAFF
TRBV5-1	TRBD2	-	TRBJ2-7	TGCGCCAGCAGCTTGGCAGGCGGGGGGTCCTACGAGCAGTACTTC	CASSLAGGGSYEQYF
TRBV7-9	TRBD2	-	TRBJ2-1	TGTGCCAGCAGCTACTCCGGGACTAGCGGGAGCGATGAGCAGTTCTTC	CASSYSGTSGSDEQFF
TRBV6-4	-	once	TRBJ2-7	TGTGCCATACACAGGGGGGGCTACGAGCAGTACTTC	CAIHRGGYEQYF
TRBV4-1	TRBD2	-	TRBJ2-1	TGCGCCAGCAGCTCGTCAAGCGGGGACTACAATGAGCAGTTCTTC	CASSSSSGDYNEQFF
TRBV5-1	-	-	TRBJ2-1	TGCGCCAGCAGCTTGAGGGTGGCTAGCGACGGCAATGAGCAGTTCTTC	CASSLRVASDGNEQFF
TRBV2	-	-	TRBJ1-5	TGTGCCAGCAGTGATTCTCCGGTTCAGCCCCAGCATTTT	CASSDSPVQPQHF
TRBV6-1	TRBD2	-	TRBJ2-7	TGTGCCAGCAGTGGGGGGGGAGCGGGAGTCCTTCAGGAGCAGTACTTC	CASSGGGAGVLQEQYF
TRBV9	TRBD2	-	TRBJ2-6	TGTGCCAGCAGCCCTCGGGAGGGGCTATTTTCCTCTGGGGCCAACGTCCTGACTTTC	CASSPREGLFSSGANVLTF
TRBV4-2	-	-	TRBJ1-1	TGTGCCAGCAGCCACCCAGAGGAGGGGCCCGTGAACACTGAAGCTTTCTTT	CASSHPEEGPVNTEAFF
TRBV27	TRBD1	-	TRBJ1-2	TGTGCCAGCAGTTTAACCCGGACAGGGGGAAACTATGGCTACACCTTC	CASSLTRTGGNYGYTF
TRBV19	TRBD2	once	TRBJ2-7	TGTGCCAGTAGTCCAAGACTAGCGGGAGTCTACGAGCAGTACTTC	CASSPRLAGVYEQYF
TRBV5-1	-	-	TRBJ1-4	TGCGCCAGCAGACTTCCAGTGATAGGGGATGAAAAACTGTTTTTT	CASRLPVIGDEKLFF
TRBV7-6	-	few	TRBJ2-7	TGTGCCAGCAGCTTAAGGTCAGGGCCCTACGAGCAGTACTTC	CASSLRSGPYEQYF
TRBV18	TRBD1	-	TRBJ2-7	TGTGCCAGCTCCCAATCTCCCGGGACAGGGAGGGCGGGTTCAATCTACGAGCAGTACTTC	CASSQSPGTGRAGSIYEQYF
TRBV6-1	-	few	TRBJ2-2	TGTGCCAGCAGTGAAAAATACAAGGGGTCGGGCGGGGAGCTGTTTTTT	CASSEKYKGSGGELFF
TRBV28	-	-	TRBJ1-4	TGTGCCAGCAGTGCAGGACAGACCCTAGAAAAACTGTTTTTT	CASSAGQTLEKLFF
TRBV27	-	once	TRBJ1-1	TGTGCCAGCAGTCGACAAATGAACACTGAAGCTTTCTTT	CASSRQMNTEAFF
TRBV5-4	TRBD1	-	TRBJ1-1	TGTGCCAGCAGCTTGGTAGGGACAGGGACCGATGAAGCTTTCTTT	CASSLVGTGTDEAFF
TRBV28	TRBD1	-	TRBJ1-2	TGTGCCAGCAGTCTACAGGGGGCAGGAGGCTACACCTTC	CASSLQGAGGYTF
TRBV7-8	-	-	TRBJ2-4	TGTGCCAGCAGCCTCGTCCAGGGTTGGGTCCAGTACTTC	CASSLVQGWVQYF
TRBV28	-	-	TRBJ1-1	TGTGCCAGCAGTTTGAGAGGAGGATTGGGAACTGAAGCTTTCTTT	CASSLRGGLGTEAFF